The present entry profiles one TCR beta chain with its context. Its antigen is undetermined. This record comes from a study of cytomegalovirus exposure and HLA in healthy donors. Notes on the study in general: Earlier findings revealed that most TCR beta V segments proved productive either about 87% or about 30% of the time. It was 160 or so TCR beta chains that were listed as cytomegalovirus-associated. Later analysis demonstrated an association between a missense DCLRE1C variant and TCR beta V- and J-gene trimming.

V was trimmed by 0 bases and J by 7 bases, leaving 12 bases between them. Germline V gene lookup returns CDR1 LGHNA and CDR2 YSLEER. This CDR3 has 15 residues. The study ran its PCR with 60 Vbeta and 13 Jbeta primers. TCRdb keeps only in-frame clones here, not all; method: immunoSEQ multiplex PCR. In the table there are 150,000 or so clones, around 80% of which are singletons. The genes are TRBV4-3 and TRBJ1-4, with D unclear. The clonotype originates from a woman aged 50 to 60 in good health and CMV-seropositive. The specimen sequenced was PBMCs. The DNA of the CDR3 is TGCGCCAGCAGCCAAGATCGAGACATGAGTGAAAAACTGTTTTTT. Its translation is CASSQDRDMSEKLFF.